This paragraph covers one T cell receptor (beta chain) sequence. Antigen specificity is unknown. The source of the sample is a study of CD8 T cells in Susac syndrome. Study-wide points: The relatively small number of individuals in the TCR sequencing and HLA analysis was acknowledged by the study.

TCR beta sequencing covered blood CD8+ and CD4+ T cells. Patients having Susac syndrome satisfied recently defined diagnostic criteria for definite or probable disease. The authors negatively isolated CD8+ and CD4+ T cells and FACS-enriched TEMRA cells. The germline CDR1 and CDR2 sequences are SNHLY and FYNNEI. The V end lost 8 bases, the J end lost 3 bases, and 14 bases lay between the germline ends. CDR3 length: 14 amino acids. When the RNA was reverse transcribed, random hexamers were used with an input of roughly 0.45 to 1 ug. TCRdb processed the immunoSEQ multiplex PCR reads anew with MiXCR; each CDR3 protein has one entry. This sample has about 170,000 distinct CDR3 sequences, with more than 95% found just once.

Material for sequencing was CD4+ T cells from PBMCs. V and J are TRBV2 and TRBJ2-1; maybe TRBD1 (5 bases). The sequence derives from a human donor with Susac syndrome. Here the CDR3 reads CASVPQQGYNEQFF. The CDR3 DNA sequence: TGTGCCAGCGTTCCGCAGCAGGGCTACAATGAGCAGTTCTTC.